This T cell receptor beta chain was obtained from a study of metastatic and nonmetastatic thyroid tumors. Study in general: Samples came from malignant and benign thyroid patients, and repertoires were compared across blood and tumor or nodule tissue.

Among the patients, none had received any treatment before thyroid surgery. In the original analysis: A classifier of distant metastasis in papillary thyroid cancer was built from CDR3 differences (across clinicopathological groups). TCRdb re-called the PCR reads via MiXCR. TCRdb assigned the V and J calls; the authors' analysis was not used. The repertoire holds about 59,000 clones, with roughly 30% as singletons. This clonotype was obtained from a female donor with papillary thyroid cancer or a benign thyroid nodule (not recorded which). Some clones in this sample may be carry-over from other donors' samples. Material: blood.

CDR3 bases: TGTGCCAGCAGCTTAGGGAACAGCCTGGGAGTTTTCAATGAGCAGTTCTTC. It is translated as CASSLGNSLGVFNEQFF. The gene calls are TRBV11-2 and TRBJ2-1, with a weak D call TRBD2 (5 bases). The CDR3 loop spans 17 amino acids. The germline CDR1 and CDR2 sequences are SGHAT and FQNNGV. The ends were cut back, 1 base at V and 6 bases at J, with 19 bases in the middle.